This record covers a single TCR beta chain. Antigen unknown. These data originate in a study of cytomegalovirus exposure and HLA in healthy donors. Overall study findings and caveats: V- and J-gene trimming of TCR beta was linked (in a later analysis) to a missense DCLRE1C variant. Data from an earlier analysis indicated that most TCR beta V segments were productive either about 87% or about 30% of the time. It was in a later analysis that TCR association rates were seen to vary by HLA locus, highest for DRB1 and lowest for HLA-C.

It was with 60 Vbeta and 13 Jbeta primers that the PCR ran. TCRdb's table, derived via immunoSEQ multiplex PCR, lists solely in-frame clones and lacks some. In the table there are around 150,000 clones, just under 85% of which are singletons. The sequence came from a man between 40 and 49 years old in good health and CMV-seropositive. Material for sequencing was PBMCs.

CDR3 in DNA: TGTGCCTGGATCGACCCGGGACTACTTAGCACAGATACGCAGTATTTT. Protein sequence: CAWIDPGLLSTDTQYF. The chain uses TRBV30 and TRBJ2-3; 7 nucleotides line up with TRBD2. Trimming took 4 bases from V and 0 from J; bases not matched to a gene: 10. Germline CDR1 GTSNPN, CDR2 SVGIG (reference sequence). This CDR3 has 16 amino acids.